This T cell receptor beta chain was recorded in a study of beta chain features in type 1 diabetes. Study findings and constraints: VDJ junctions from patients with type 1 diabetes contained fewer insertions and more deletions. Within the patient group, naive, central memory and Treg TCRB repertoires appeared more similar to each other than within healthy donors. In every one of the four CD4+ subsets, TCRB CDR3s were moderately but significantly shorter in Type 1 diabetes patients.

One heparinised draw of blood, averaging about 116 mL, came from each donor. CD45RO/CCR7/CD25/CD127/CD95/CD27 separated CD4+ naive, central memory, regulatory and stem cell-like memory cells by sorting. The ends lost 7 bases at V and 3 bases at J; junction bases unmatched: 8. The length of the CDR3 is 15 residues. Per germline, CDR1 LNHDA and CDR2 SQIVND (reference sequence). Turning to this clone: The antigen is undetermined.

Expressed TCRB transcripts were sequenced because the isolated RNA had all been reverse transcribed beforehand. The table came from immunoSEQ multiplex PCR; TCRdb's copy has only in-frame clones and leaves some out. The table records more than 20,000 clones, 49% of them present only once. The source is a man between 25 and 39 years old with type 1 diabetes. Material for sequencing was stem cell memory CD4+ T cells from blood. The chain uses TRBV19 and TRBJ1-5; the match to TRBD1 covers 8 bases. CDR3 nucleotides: TGTGCCAGTAACCCGGGACAGGCGATCAATCAGCCCCAGCATTTT. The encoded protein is CASNPGQAINQPQHF.